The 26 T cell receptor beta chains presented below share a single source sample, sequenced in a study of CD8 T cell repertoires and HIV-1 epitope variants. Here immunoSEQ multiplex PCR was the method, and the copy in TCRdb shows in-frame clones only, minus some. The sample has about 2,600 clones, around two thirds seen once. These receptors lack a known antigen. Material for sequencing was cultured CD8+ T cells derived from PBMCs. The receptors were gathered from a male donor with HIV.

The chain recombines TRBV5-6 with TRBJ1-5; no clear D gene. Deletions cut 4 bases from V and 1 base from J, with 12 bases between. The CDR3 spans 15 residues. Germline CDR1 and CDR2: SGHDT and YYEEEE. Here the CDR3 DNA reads TGTGCCAGCAGCCCCGGGCCCGTAAGCAATCAGCCCCAGCATTTT. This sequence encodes CASSPGPVSNQPQHF.

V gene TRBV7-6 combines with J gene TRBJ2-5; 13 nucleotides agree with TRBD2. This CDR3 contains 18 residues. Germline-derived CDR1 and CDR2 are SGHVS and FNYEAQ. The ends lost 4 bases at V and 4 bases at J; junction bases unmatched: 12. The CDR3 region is CASSYLPGGLAGSETQYF. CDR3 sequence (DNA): TGTGCCAGCAGCTACTTACCGGGGGGACTAGCGGGGTCAGAGACCCAGTACTTC.

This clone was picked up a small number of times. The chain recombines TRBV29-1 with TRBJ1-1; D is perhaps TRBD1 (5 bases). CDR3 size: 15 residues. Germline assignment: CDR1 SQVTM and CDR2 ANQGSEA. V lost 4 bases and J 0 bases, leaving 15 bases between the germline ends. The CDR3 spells CSVGLRQFMNTEAFF. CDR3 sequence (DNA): TGCAGCGTTGGTTTGAGACAGTTTATGAACACTGAAGCTTTCTTT.

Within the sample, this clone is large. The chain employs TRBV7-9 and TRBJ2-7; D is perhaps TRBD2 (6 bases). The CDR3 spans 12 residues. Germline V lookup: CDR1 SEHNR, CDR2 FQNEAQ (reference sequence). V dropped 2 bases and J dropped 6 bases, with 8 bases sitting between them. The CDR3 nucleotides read TGTGCCAGCAGCTTACGAGCGGGCGAGCAGTACTTC. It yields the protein CASSLRAGEQYF. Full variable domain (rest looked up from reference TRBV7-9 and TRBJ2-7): DTGVSQNPRHKITKRGQNVTFRCDPISEHNRLYWYRQTLGQGPEFLTYFQNEAQLEKSRLLSDRFSAERPKGSFSTLEIQRTEQGDSAMYLCASSLRAGEQYFGPGTRLTVT.

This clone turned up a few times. CDR3 coding DNA: TGTGCCAGCAGACTCAGCGGGACTAGCAGGAATGAGCAGTTCTTC. Its translation is CASRLSGTSRNEQFF. The chain links TRBV6-5 to TRBJ2-1, with 9 bases identical to TRBD2. Germline lookup yields CDR1 MNHEY and CDR2 SVGAGI. The CDR3 extends over 15 amino acids. V shed 6 bases and J 7 bases; nucleotides not matched to a gene: 10.

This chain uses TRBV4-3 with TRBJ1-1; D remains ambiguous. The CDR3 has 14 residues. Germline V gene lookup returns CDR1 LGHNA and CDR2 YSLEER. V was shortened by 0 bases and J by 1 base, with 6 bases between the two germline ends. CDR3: CASSQDPKNTEAFF. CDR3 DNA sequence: TGCGCCAGCAGCCAAGATCCGAAGAACACTGAAGCTTTCTTT.

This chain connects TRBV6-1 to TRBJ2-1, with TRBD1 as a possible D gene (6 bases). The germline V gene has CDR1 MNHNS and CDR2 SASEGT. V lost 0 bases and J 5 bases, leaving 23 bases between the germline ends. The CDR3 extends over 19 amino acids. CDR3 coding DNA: TGTGCCAGCAGTGAAGCGGTGGGGGCAGGGCTGACTTACCACAATGAGCAGTTCTTC. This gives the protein CASSEAVGAGLTYHNEQFF.

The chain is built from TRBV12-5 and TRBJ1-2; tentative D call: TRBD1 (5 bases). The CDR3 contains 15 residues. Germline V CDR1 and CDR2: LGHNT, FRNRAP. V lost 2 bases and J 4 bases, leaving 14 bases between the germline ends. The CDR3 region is CASGLFPGPPYGYTF. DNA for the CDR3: TGTGCTAGTGGTTTGTTTCCGGGACCCCCCTATGGCTACACCTTC.

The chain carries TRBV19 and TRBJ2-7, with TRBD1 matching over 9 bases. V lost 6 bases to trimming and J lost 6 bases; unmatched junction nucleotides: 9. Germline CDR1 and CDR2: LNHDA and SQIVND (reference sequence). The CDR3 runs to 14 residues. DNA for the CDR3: TGTGCCAGTAGCCCGGGACAGGGTGCACGCGAGCAGTACTTC. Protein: CASSPGQGAREQYF.

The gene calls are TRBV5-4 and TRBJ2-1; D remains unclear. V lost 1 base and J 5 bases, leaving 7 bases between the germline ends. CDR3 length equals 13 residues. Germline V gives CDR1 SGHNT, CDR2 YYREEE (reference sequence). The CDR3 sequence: CASSLMVDNEQFF. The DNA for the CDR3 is TGTGCCAGCAGCTTGATGGTTGACAATGAGCAGTTCTTC.

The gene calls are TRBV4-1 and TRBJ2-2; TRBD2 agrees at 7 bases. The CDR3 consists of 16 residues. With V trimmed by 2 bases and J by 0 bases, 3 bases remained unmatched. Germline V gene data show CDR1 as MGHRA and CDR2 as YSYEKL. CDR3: CASSQSSGANTGELFF. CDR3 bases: TGCGCCAGCAGCCAATCTAGCGGAGCGAACACCGGGGAGCTGTTTTTT.

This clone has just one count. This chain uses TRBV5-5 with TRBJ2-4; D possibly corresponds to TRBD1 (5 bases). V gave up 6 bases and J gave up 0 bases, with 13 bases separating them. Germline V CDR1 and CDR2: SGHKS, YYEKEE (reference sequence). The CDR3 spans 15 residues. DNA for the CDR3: TGTGCCAGCACGAGAGACAGCTTAGCCAAAAACATTCAGTACTTC. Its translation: CASTRDSLAKNIQYF.

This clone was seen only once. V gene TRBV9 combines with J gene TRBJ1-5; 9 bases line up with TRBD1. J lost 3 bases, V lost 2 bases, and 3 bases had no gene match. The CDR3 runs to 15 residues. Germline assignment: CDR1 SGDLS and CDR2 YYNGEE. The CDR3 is CASSVGQGINQPQHF. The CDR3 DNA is TGTGCCAGCAGCGTGGGACAGGGAATCAATCAGCCCCAGCATTTT.

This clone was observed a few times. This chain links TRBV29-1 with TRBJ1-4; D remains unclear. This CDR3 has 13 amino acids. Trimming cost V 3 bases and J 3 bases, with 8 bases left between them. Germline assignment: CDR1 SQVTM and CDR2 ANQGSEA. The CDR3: CSVEGDSNEKLFF. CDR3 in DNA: TGCAGCGTTGAGGGAGACTCTAATGAAAAACTGTTTTTT.

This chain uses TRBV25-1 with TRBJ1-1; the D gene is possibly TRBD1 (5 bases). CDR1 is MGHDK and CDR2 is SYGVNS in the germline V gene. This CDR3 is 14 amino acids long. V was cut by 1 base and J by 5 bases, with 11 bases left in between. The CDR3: CASSESGGGTEAFF. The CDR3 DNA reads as TGTGCCAGCAGTGAATCCGGGGGAGGAACTGAAGCTTTCTTT.

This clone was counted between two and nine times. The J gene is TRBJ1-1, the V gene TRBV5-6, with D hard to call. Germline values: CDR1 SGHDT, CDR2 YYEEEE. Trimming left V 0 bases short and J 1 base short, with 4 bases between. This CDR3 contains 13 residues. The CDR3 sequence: CASSLGGNTEAFF. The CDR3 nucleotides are TGTGCCAGCAGCTTGGGCGGGAACACTGAAGCTTTCTTT.

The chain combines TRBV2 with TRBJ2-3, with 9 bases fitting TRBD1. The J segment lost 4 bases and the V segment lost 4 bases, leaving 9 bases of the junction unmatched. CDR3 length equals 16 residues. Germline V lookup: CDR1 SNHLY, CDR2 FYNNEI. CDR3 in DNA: TGTGCCAGCAGTGTGCCTGAACAGGGGGCATCAGATACGCAGTATTTT. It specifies CASSVPEQGASDTQYF.

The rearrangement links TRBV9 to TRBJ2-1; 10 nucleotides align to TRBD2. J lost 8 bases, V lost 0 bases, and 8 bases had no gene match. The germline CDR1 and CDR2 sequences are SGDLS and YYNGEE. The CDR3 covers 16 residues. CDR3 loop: CASSVEGSSGGDEQFF. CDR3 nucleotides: TGTGCCAGCAGCGTAGAGGGATCTAGCGGGGGTGATGAGCAGTTCTTC.

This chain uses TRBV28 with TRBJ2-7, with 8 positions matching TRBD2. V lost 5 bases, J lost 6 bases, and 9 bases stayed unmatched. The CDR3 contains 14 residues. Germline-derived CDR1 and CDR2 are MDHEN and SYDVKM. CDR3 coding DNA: TGTGCCAGCAGTCCGGAAGCGGGAGTAAGCGAGCAGTACTTC. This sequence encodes CASSPEAGVSEQYF.

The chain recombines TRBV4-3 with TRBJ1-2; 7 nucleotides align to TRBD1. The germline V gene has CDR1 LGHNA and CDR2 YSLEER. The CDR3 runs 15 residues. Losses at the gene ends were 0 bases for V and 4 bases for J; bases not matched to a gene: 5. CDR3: CASSQEAGQLYGYTF. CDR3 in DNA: TGCGCCAGCAGCCAAGAGGCGGGACAGCTCTATGGCTACACCTTC.

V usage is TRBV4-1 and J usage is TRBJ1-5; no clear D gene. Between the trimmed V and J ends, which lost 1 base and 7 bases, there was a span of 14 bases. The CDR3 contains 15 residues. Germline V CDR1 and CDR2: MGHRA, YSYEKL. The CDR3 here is CASSQGKGMFQPQHF. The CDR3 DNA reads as TGCGCCAGCAGCCAAGGTAAAGGGATGTTCCAGCCCCAGCATTTT.

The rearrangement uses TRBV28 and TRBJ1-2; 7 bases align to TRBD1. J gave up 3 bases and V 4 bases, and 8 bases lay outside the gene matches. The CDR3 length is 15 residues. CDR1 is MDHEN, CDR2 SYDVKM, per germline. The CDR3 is CASSYPRQGDYGYTF. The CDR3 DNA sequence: TGTGCCAGCAGTTACCCCAGACAGGGTGACTATGGCTACACCTTC.

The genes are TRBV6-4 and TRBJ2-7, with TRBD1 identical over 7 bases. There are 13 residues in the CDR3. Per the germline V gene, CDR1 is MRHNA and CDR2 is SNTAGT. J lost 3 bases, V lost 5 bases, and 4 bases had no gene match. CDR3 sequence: CASSPGTDYEQYF. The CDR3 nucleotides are TGTGCCAGCAGTCCCGGGACAGACTACGAGCAGTACTTC.

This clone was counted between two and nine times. The CDR3 here is CASSQVEAGTEAFF. In DNA form, the CDR3 reads TGTGCCAGCAGCCAAGTTGAAGCGGGCACTGAAGCTTTCTTT. The chain combines TRBV14 with TRBJ1-1, with D hard to call. The germline V and J ends were trimmed by 1 base and 4 bases, with 10 bases remaining between them. The CDR3 loop spans 14 amino acids. The germline V gene encodes CDR1 SGHDN and CDR2 FVKESK. Using reference TRBV14 and TRBJ1-1 for the parts outside the CDR3, the full variable domain is EAGVTQFPSHSVIEKGQTVTLRCDPISGHDNLYWYRRVMGKEIKFLLHFVKESKQDESGMPNNRFLAERTGGTYSTLKVQPAELEDSGVYFCASSQVEAGTEAFFGQGTRLTVV.

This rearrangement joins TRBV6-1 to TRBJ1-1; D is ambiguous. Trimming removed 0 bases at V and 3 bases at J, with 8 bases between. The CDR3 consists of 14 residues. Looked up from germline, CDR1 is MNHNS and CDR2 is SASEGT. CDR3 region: CASSEAVSYTEAFF. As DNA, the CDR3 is TGTGCCAGCAGTGAAGCCGTTTCCTACACTGAAGCTTTCTTT.

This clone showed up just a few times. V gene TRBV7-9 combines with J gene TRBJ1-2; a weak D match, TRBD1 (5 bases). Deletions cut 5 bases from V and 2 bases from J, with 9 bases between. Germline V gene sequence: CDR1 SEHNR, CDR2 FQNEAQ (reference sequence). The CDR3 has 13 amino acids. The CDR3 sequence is CASSPDSNYGYTF. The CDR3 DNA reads TGTGCCAGCAGCCCTGACAGCAACTATGGCTACACCTTC.